This T cell receptor beta chain derives from a study of T cell repertoires in cytomegalovirus infection. Background on the study: HLA-B-restricted CMV epitopes that are well studied, plus recently identified HLA-C-restricted ones, were used by the study. Evidence of both CMV infection and a matching HLA type came from public TCR beta signatures. Findings and limits, study-wide: Ex vivo, HLA-C-restricted CMV-specific TCR beta clonotypes prevailed over the rest of the response. There were carriers of CMV plus the relevant HLA, and cumulative public TCR beta family frequency identified them.

The CDR3 consists of 13 residues. Germline CDR1 reads MNHEY; CDR2 reads SVGAGI. V lost 7 bases and J lost 5, with 12 bases in between. TCRdb analysed the reads with MiXCR anew, one entry per CDR3 protein. The sample records 400,000 to 600,000 distinct CDR3 sequences, more than 40% being singletons. This clonotype is a singleton in its sample. Its antigen is unidentified. The TCR originated in a human donor in good health (CMV status not recorded). Some clones in this sample may be carry-over from other donors' samples. Specimen: cultured PBMCs, collected from culture after CMV antigen stimulation. The chain has TRBV6-5 and TRBJ1-3; TRBD1 might be the D (6 bases). CDR3 in amino acids: CASITGRRNTIYF. In nucleotides, the CDR3 is TGTGCCAGCATTACAGGGCGAAGAAACACCATATATTTT.